This entry features one T cell receptor (beta chain) sequence. Its antigen is as yet unknown. Libraries for TCR beta were made by quantitative 5'-RACE with molecular barcodes. MiXCR, applied by TCRdb to the 5' RACE reads, yields one record per CDR3 protein. The sample lists over 600,000 distinct CDR3 sequences, roughly 19% occurring once. This record belongs to a study of CD8 T cells in ankylosing spondylitis. Study findings and constraints: Characteristic, it appeared, of ankylosing spondylitis blood was a TCR beta motif of roughly eight highly homologous variants. Peripheral blood samples showed relatively rare disease-linked clones, and these clones were CD8+.

Germline V gives CDR1 SGHRS, CDR2 YFSETQ. CDR3 size: 14 residues. V was clipped by 4 bases and J by 7 bases, with 18 bases between them. Sample: blood, either unsorted or a sorted T cell fraction (not recorded which). This TCR came from a male donor with ankylosing spondylitis. The chain couples TRBV5-1 to TRBJ2-7; D may be TRBD2 (5 bases). CDR3 amino acids: CASSPGTRLSEQYF. The CDR3, as DNA: TGCGCCAGCAGCCCCGGTACTAGGTTGTCGGAGCAGTACTTC.